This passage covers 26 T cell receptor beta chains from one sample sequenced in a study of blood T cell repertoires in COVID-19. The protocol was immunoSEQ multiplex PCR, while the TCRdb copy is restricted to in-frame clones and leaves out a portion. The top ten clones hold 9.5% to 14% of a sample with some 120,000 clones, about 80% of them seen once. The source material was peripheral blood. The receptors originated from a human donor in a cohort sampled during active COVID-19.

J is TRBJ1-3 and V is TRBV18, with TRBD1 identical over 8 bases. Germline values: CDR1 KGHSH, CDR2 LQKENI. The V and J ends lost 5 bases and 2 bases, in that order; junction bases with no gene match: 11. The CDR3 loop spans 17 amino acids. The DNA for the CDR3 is TGTGCCAGCTCATCAGGACAGGGACAATTTACTGGAAACACCATATATTTT. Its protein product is CASSSGQGQFTGNTIYF.

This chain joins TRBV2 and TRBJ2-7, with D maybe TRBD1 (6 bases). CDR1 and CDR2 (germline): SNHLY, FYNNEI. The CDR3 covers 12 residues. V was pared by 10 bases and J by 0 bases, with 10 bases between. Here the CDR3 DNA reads TGTGCCATCGACAGGAGCTCCTACGAGCAGTACTTC. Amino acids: CAIDRSSYEQYF.

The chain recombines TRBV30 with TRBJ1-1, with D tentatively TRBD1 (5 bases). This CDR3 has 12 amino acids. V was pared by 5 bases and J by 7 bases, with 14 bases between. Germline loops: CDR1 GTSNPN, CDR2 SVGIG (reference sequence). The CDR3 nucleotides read TGTGCCTGGGAGCCTTTGACAGATGAAGCTTTCTTT. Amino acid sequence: CAWEPLTDEAFF.

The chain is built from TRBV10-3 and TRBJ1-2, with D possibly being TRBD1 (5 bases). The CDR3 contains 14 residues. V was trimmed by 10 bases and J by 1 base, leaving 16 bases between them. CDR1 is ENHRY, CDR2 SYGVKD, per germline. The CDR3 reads CATFTGLDNYGYTF. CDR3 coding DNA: TGTGCCACCTTCACAGGTTTGGATAACTATGGCTACACCTTC.

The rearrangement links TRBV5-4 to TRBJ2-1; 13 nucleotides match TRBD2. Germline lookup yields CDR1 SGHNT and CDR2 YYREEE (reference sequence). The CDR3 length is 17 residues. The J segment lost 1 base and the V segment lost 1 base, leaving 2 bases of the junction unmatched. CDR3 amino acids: CASSLTSGGGSYNEQFF. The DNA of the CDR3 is TGTGCCAGCAGCTTGACTAGCGGGGGGGGATCCTACAATGAGCAGTTCTTC.

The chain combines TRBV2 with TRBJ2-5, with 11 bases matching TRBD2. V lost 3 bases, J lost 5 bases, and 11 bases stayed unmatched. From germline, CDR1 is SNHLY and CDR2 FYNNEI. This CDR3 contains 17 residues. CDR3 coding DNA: TGTGCCAGCAGTGAGATAGCGGGGGGGCCTTTTGCTGAGACCCAGTACTTC. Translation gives CASSEIAGGPFAETQYF.

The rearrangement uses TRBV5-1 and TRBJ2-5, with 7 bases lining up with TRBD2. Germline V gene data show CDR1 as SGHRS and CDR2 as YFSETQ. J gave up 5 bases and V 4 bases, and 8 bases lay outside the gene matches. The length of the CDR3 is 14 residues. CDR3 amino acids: CASSVGLERETQYF. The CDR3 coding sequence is TGCGCCAGCAGCGTAGGACTAGAACGGGAGACCCAGTACTTC.

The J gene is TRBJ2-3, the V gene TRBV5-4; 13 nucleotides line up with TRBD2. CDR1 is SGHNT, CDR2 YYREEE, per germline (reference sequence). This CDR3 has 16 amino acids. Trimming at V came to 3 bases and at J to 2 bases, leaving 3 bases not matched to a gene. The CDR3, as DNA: TGTGCCAGCAGCTCCGGACTAGCGGGGGCCACAGATACGCAGTATTTT. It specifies CASSSGLAGATDTQYF.

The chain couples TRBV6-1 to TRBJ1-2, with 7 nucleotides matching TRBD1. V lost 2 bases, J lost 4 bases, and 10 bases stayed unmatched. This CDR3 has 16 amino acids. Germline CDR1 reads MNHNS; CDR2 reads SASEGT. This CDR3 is CASSERSGGELYGYTF. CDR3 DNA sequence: TGTGCCAGCAGTGAACGGTCAGGGGGAGAACTCTATGGCTACACCTTC.

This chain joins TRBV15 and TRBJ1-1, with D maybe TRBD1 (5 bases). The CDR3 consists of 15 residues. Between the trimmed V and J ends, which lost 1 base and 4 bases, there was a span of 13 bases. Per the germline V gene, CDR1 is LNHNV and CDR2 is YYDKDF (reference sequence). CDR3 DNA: TGTGCCACCAGCAGAGTGGCGGGAGACAGCACTGAAGCTTTCTTT. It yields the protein CATSRVAGDSTEAFF.

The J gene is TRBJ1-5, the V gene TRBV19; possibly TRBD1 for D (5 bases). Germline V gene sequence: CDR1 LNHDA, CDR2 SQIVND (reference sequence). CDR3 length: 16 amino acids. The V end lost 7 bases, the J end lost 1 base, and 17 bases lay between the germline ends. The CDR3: CASNRRRGDSNQPQHF. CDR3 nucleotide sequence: TGTGCCAGTAACCGCCGGAGGGGAGACAGCAATCAGCCCCAGCATTTT.

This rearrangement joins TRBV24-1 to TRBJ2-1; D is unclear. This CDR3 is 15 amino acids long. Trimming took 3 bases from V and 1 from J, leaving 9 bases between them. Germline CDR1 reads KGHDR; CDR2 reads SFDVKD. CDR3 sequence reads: CATSDPRGSYNEQFF. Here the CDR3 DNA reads TGTGCCACCAGTGATCCCCGCGGTTCCTACAATGAGCAGTTCTTC.

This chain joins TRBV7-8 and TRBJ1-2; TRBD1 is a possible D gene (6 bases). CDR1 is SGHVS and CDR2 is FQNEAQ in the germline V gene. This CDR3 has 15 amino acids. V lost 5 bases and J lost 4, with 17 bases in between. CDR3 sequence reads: CASSVTQGYGYGYTF. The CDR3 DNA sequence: TGTGCCAGCAGCGTCACACAGGGTTACGGCTATGGCTACACCTTC.

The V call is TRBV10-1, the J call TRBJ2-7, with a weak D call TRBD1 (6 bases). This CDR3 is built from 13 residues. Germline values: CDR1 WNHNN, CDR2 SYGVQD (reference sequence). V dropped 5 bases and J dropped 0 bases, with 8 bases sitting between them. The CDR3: CASSQGHSYEQYF. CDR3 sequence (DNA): TGCGCCAGCAGTCAGGGGCACTCCTACGAGCAGTACTTC.

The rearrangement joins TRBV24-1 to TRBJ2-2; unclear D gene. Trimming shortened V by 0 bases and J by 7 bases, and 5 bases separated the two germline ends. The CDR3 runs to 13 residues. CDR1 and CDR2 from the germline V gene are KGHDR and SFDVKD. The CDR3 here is CATSDLPSGELFF. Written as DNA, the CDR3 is TGTGCCACCAGTGATTTGCCCAGCGGGGAGCTGTTTTTT.

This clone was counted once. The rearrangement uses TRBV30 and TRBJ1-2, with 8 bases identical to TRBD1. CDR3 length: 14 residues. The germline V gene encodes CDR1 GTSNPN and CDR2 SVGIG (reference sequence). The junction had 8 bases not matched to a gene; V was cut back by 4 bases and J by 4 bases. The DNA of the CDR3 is TGTGCCTGGACAAAGCCAGGGGGCGCCTATGGCTACACCTTC. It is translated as CAWTKPGGAYGYTF.

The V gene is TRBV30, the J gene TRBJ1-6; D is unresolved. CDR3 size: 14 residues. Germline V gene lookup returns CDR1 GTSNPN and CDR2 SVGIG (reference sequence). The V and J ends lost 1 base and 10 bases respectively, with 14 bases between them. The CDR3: CAWSGGGSRSPLHF. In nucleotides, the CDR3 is TGTGCCTGGAGTGGAGGCGGATCCCGGTCACCCCTCCACTTT.

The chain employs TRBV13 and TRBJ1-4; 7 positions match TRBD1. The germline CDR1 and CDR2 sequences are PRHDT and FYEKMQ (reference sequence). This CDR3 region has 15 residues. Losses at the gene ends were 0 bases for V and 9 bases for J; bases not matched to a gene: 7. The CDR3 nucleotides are TGTGCCAGCAGCTTAGGGACAGGGCTAGGGAAAAAACTGTTTTTT. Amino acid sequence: CASSLGTGLGKKLFF.

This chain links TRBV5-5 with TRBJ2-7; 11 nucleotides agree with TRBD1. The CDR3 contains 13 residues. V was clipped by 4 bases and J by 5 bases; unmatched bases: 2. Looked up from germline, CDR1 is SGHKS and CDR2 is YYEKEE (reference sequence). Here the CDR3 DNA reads TGTGCCAGCAGCCGGGACAGGGGGAACGAGCAGTACTTC. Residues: CASSRDRGNEQYF. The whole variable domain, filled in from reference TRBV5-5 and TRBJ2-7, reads DAGVTQSPTHLIKTRGQQVTLRCSPISGHKSVSWYQQVLGQGPQFIFQYYEKEERGRGNFPDRFSARQFPNYSSELNVNALLLGDSALYLCASSRDRGNEQYFGPGTRLTVT.

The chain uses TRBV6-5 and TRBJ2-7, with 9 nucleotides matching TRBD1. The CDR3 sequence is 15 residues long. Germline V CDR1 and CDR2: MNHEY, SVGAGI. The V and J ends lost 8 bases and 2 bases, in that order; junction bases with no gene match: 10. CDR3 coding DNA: TGTGCCAGCTTGAACCCGACAGGGGGAGCCTACGAGCAGTACTTC. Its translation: CASLNPTGGAYEQYF.

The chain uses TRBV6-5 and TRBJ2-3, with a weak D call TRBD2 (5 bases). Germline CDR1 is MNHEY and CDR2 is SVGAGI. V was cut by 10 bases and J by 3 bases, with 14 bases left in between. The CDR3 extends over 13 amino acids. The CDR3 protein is CATIQSGTDTQYF. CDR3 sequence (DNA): TGTGCCACCATCCAGTCGGGGACAGATACGCAGTATTTT.

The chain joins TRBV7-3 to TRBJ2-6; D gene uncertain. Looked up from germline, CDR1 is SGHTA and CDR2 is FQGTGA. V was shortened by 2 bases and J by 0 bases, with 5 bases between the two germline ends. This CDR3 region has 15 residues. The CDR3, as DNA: TGTGCCAGCAGCTTAGGCGGCTCTGGGGCCAACGTCCTGACTTTC. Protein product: CASSLGGSGANVLTF.

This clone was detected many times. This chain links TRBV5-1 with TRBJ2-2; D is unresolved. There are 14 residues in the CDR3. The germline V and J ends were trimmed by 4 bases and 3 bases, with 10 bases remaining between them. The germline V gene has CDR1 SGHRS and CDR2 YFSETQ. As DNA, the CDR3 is TGCGCCAGCAGCCCCGACGGGTACACCGGGGAGCTGTTTTTT. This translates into CASSPDGYTGELFF.

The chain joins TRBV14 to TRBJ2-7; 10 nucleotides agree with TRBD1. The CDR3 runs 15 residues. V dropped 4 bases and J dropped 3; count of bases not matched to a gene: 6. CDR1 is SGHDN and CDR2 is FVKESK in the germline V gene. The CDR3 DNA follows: TGTGCCAGCAGCCTAGAGGGACAGGGGATCTACGAGCAGTACTTC. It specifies CASSLEGQGIYEQYF.

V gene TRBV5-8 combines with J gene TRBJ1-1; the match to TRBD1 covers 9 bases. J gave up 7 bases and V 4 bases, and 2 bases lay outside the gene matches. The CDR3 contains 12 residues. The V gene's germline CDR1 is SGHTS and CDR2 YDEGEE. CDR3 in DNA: TGTGCCAGCAGCAGACAGGGGGATGAAGCTTTCTTT. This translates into CASSRQGDEAFF.

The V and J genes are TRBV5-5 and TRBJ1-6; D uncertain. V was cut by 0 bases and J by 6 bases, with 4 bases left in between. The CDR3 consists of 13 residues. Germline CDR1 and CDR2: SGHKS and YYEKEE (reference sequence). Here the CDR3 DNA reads TGTGCCAGCAGCTTGGGACTTAATTCACCCCTCCACTTT. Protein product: CASSLGLNSPLHF. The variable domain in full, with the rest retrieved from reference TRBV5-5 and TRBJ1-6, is DAGVTQSPTHLIKTRGQQVTLRCSPISGHKSVSWYQQVLGQGPQFIFQYYEKEERGRGNFPDRFSARQFPNYSSELNVNALLLGDSALYLCASSLGLNSPLHFGNGTRLTVT.